The 6 T cell receptor beta chains listed next were all sequenced from one sample in a study of cytomegalovirus exposure and HLA in healthy donors. PCR amplification relied on 60 Vbeta primers (plus 13 Jbeta primers). Using immunoSEQ multiplex PCR, the repertoire was profiled, and TCRdb retains in-frame clones only, with some absent. Here the sample spans approximately 190,000 clones, 75% to 90% being singletons. Specimen: PBMCs. These receptors all come from a woman aged 45-60 years in good health and CMV-seropositive.

In its sample, this clone was seen a few times. This rearrangement joins TRBV10-3 to TRBJ2-2; possible D gene TRBD2, 7 bases. CDR1 is ENHRY and CDR2 is SYGVKD in the germline V gene. The V end lost 10 bases, the J end lost 1 base, and 16 bases lay between the germline ends. The CDR3 is 15 residues long. The CDR3 sequence: CATGGGTMNTGELFF. CDR3 nucleotides: TGTGCCACCGGAGGGGGGACTATGAACACCGGGGAGCTGTTTTTT.

About this clone: A read error may account for a junction end that differs from germline. The rearrangement links TRBV7-2 to TRBJ2-1, with TRBD2 identical over 8 bases. Germline V gene sequence: CDR1 SGHTA, CDR2 FQGNSA. The CDR3 runs to 17 residues. CDR3 in amino acids: CASSVAVTSGSYNEQFF. DNA for the CDR3: TGTGCCAGCAGCGTAGCTGTAACTAGCGGTTCCTACAATGAGCAGTTCTTC. Full variable domain (outside the CDR3, taken from reference TRBV7-2 and TRBJ2-1): GAGVSQSPSNKVTEKGKDVELRCDPISGHTALYWYRQSLGQGLEFLIYFQGNSAPDKSGLPSDRFSAERTGGSVSTLTIQRTQQEDSAVYLCASSVAVTSGSYNEQFFGPGTRLTVL.

The gene calls are TRBV29-1 and TRBJ2-3; 8 nucleotides line up with TRBD2. Losses at the gene ends were 5 bases for V and 4 bases for J; bases not matched to a gene: 5. In germline, CDR1 is SQVTM, CDR2 ANQGSEA. This CDR3 region has 13 residues. CDR3 amino acids: CSVWLAGADTQYF. The DNA for the CDR3 is TGCAGCGTTTGGCTAGCGGGTGCAGATACGCAGTATTTT.

The chain employs TRBV5-4 and TRBJ1-2, with 7 bases identical to TRBD1. Germline CDR1 is SGHNT and CDR2 is YYREEE (reference sequence). There are 16 residues in the CDR3. Losses at the gene ends were 0 bases for V and 6 bases for J; bases not matched to a gene: 11. CDR3 sequence (DNA): TGTGCCAGCAGCTTGGCCGAAGGCAGGGGGTGGCATGGCTACACCTTC. Translated: CASSLAEGRGWHGYTF.

The chain recombines TRBV6-6 with TRBJ1-1; D gene unclear. The CDR3 is made up of 11 amino acids. Germline V CDR1 and CDR2: MNHNY, SVGAGI (reference sequence). The V end lost 6 bases, the J end lost 7 bases, and 9 bases lay between the germline ends. CDR3 protein: CASSSSREAFF. CDR3 in DNA: TGTGCCAGCAGCTCGTCCCGTGAAGCTTTCTTT.

DNA for the CDR3: TGTGCCATCAGTGAGTCGACTAGCGGGGGGGCTCTCGAGACCCAGTACTTC. Translation: CAISESTSGGALETQYF. The V call is TRBV10-3, the J call TRBJ2-5; 14 nucleotides match TRBD2. V dropped 0 bases and J dropped 5; count of bases not matched to a gene: 5. The CDR3 has 17 amino acids. Per the germline V gene, CDR1 is ENHRY and CDR2 is SYGVKD.